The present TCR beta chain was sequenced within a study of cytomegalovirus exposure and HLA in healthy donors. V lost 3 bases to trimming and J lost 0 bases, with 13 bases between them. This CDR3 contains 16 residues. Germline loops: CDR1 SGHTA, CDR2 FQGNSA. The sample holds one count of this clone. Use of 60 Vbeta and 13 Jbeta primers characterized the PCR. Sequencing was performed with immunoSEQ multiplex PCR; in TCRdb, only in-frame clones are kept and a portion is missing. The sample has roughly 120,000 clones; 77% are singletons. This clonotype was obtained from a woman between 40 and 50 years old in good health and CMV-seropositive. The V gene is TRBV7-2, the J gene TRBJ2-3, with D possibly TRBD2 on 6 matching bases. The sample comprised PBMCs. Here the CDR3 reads CASSLSLAPSTDTQYF. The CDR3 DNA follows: TGTGCCAGCAGCTTGAGCCTAGCGCCAAGCACAGATACGCAGTATTTT.